The 15 T cell receptor beta chains below come from one sample, sequenced in a study of blood T cell repertoires in COVID-19. Repertoires were generated with immunoSEQ multiplex PCR, while TCRdb's copy carries only in-frame clones and drops some. The sample carries over 600,000 clones, just under 90% recorded once. Sequenced material: peripheral blood. The origin of the receptors is a woman younger than 35 with acute or convalescent COVID-19.

A single count supports this clone. V and J are TRBV3-1 (or the pseudogene TRBV3-2) and TRBJ1-2; 7 bases fit TRBD1. Germline CDR1 LGHDT, CDR2 YNNKEL (reference sequence). After removal of 4 bases from V and 8 bases from J, the junction contained 7 bases not matched to a gene. The CDR3 loop spans 13 amino acids. The CDR3 region has the DNA TGTGCCAGCAGCCTCACAGGGGACGGGGGCTACACCTTC. It translates to CASSLTGDGGYTF.

The gene calls are TRBV5-4 and TRBJ1-2, with 9 positions matching TRBD1. This CDR3 is 14 amino acids long. V trimming: 1 base; J trimming: 7 bases; junction bases outside the gene matches: 5. The germline V gene has CDR1 SGHNT and CDR2 YYREEE (reference sequence). The CDR3 nucleotides read TGTGCCAGCAGCTTGACAGGGGGCTTTTTTGGCTACACCTTC. It codes for CASSLTGGFFGYTF.

The chain links TRBV28 to TRBJ1-4; D is unclear. CDR3 size: 11 residues. V was cut by 4 bases and J by 8 bases, with 5 bases left in between. Germline CDR1 MDHEN, CDR2 SYDVKM. This CDR3 reads CASSSYEKLFF. CDR3 bases: TGTGCCAGCAGTTCCTACGAAAAACTGTTTTTT.

The J gene is TRBJ2-7, the V gene TRBV27, with TRBD1 matching 8 bases. Trimming cost V 11 bases and J 4 bases; bases outside gene matches: 10. The germline V gene encodes CDR1 MNHEY and CDR2 SMNVEV (reference sequence). The CDR3 has 13 amino acids. The CDR3 nucleotides are TGTGCCCCGGGACACAGGGGGGCATACGAGCAGTACTTC. Protein sequence: CAPGHRGAYEQYF.

The chain carries TRBV7-9 and TRBJ1-3; D is unresolved. V lost 5 bases and J 0 bases, leaving 23 bases between the germline ends. CDR3 length equals 19 residues. Germline values: CDR1 SEHNR, CDR2 FQNEAQ (reference sequence). CDR3 in DNA: TGTGCCAGCAGCCCAAGTCGTGGCTTGGGCCATAACTCTGGAAACACCATATATTTT. Its translation is CASSPSRGLGHNSGNTIYF.

CDR3 loop: CAWSGRAGQPQHF. The CDR3 DNA sequence: TGTGCCTGGAGTGGAAGGGCGGGACAGCCCCAGCATTTT. The V call is TRBV30, the J call TRBJ1-5; no reliable D call. Germline V gene data show CDR1 as GTSNPN and CDR2 as SVGIG (reference sequence). The V end was cut by 1 base, the J end by 7 bases, with 11 bases between. The CDR3 consists of 13 residues.

This clone was seen more than once but under ten times. This sequence joins TRBV12-5 and TRBJ2-7; unclear D gene. CDR1 is LGHNT and CDR2 is FRNRAP in the germline V gene. V was trimmed by 4 bases and J by 2 bases, leaving 6 bases between them. The CDR3 length is 12 residues. The CDR3 spells CASGWQTYEQYF. CDR3 nucleotides: TGTGCTAGTGGTTGGCAAACCTACGAGCAGTACTTC.

This CDR3 is CASSETGEDTEAFF. CDR3 in DNA: TGTGCCAGCAGTGAAACAGGGGAGGACACTGAAGCTTTCTTT. The chain combines TRBV6-4 with TRBJ1-1; 7 nucleotides align to TRBD1. In germline, CDR1 is MRHNA, CDR2 SNTAGT. The CDR3 sequence is 14 residues long. The trim removed 3 bases at V and 3 bases at J, leaving 4 bases unmatched.

The rearrangement links TRBV20-1 to TRBJ2-2; TRBD2 agrees at 9 bases. The germline CDR1 and CDR2 sequences are DFQATT and SNEGSKA (reference sequence). The J segment lost 4 bases and the V segment lost 3 bases, leaving 6 bases of the junction unmatched. There are 15 residues in the CDR3. CDR3 loop: CSASWRGGPTGELFF. The CDR3 DNA is TGCAGTGCTAGTTGGCGGGGGGGCCCCACCGGGGAGCTGTTTTTT.

The V and J genes are TRBV4-1 and TRBJ1-2; D is uncertain. The CDR3 is 17 amino acids. Trimming took 0 bases from V and 0 from J, leaving 14 bases between them. From germline, CDR1 is MGHRA and CDR2 YSYEKL. The CDR3 region is CASSQEFRLLTNYGYTF. CDR3 coding DNA: TGCGCCAGCAGCCAAGAGTTCCGTCTCCTAACTAACTATGGCTACACCTTC.

The chain recombines TRBV5-1 with TRBJ2-3; no clear D gene. The CDR3 runs 14 residues. V lost 0 bases to trimming and J lost 4 bases, with 9 bases between them. Germline V gene sequence: CDR1 SGHRS, CDR2 YFSETQ. The CDR3 DNA reads as TGCGCCAGCAGCTTGGGAGGCGTCGCAGATACGCAGTATTTT. As protein: CASSLGGVADTQYF.

The chain employs TRBV28 and TRBJ1-2; 7 bases are a match to TRBD1. The germline V gene has CDR1 MDHEN and CDR2 SYDVKM. Trimming removed 6 bases from V and 1 base from J; junction bases left unmatched: 8. The CDR3 contains 15 residues. The CDR3 region is CASRGTGDGNYGYTF. The CDR3 DNA reads as TGTGCCAGCAGGGGAACAGGGGACGGTAACTATGGCTACACCTTC.

The chain uses TRBV27 and TRBJ2-3, with TRBD1 matching over 8 bases. Germline loops: CDR1 MNHEY, CDR2 SMNVEV (reference sequence). V shed 6 bases and J 6 bases; nucleotides not matched to a gene: 5. This CDR3 region has 13 residues. The CDR3 DNA is TGTGCCAGCAGGTATCAGGGGGCGGATACGCAGTATTTT. This translates into CASRYQGADTQYF.

V usage is TRBV6-5 and J usage is TRBJ2-7, with 8 bases lining up with TRBD1. Germline V gene data show CDR1 as MNHEY and CDR2 as SVGAGI. This CDR3 contains 13 residues. V was pared by 6 bases and J by 6 bases, with 7 bases of the junction left unmatched. CDR3 sequence: CASSPDRVGEQYF. DNA of the CDR3: TGTGCCAGCAGCCCGGACAGGGTCGGCGAGCAGTACTTC.

Concerning this clone: Other DNA sequences within the sample encode an identical CDR3. The CDR3 reads CASSSRGGPSYNEQFF. CDR3 nucleotide sequence: TGTGCCAGCAGCTCCCGGGGGGGGCCCTCCTACAATGAGCAGTTCTTC. This chain links TRBV9 with TRBJ2-1; 8 bases are a match to TRBD2. This CDR3 has 16 amino acids. CDR1 is SGDLS and CDR2 is YYNGEE in the germline V gene. V lost 4 bases and J lost 0; bases outside the gene matches: 6.